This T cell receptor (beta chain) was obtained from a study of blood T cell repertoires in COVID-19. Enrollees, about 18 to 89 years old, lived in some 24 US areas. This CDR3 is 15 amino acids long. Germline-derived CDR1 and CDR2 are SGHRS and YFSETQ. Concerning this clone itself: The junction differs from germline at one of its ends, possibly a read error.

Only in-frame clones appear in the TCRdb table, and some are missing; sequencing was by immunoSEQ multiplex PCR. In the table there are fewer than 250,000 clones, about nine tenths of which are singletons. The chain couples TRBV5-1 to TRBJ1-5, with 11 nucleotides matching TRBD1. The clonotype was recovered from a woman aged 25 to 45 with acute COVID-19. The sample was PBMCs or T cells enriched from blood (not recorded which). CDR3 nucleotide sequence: TGCGCCAGCAGCTTGGGGACAGGGGGCAACCAGCCCCAGCATTTT. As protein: CASSLGTGGNQPQHF.